Listed below are T cell receptor beta chains from one sample, sequenced in a study of OX40 agonist ivuxolimab in advanced cancers. Profiling relied on immunoSEQ multiplex PCR, and the TCRdb table lists in-frame clones only, not all of them. The sample records 30,000 to 40,000 clones, less than 85% being singletons. The sequencing used CD4+ or CD8+ T cells sorted from blood, collected in a trial of the OX40 agonist ivuxolimab. The receptors stem from an adult with an advanced solid tumor such as melanoma, head and neck, liver or kidney cancer. CDR3s include the opening cysteine and the closing phenylalanine or tryptophan. Each record gives: clone size, V gene, CDR3 protein. Size is omitted from some rows. Given values are once, few, many or a class for expanded clones.

>.|TRBV7-7
CASSLELAGRETQYF
>.|TRBV12-5
CASGKTESGANVLTF
>.|TRBV7-9
CATVGVKYGYTF
>few|TRBV2
CASRDPQGGAVAPLHF
>few|TRBV27
CASSLGSFAKNEQYF
>.|TRBV7-3
CASSLSPTSLDTQYF
>.|TRBV27
CASSLSQGGGYTF
>few|TRBV4-1
CASSPDKPGELFF
>.|TRBV6-5
CASRVGNLQETQYF
>medium-sized|TRBV27
CASPHGQTNYEQYF
>.|TRBV11-3
CASSYPGQGSYEQYF
>.|TRBV6-5
CASSYSWGPKIYEQYF
>.|TRBV9
CASSVAGTGDNEQFF
>.|TRBV28
CASSFLKNTGELFF
>.|TRBV6-4
CASSAGGYGYTF
>.|TRBV7-8
CASSILQGKQPQHF
>.|TRBV2
CASSEGGGITYEQYF
>.|TRBV7-9
CASGGMDTEAFF
>.|TRBV6-1
CASRATGPSNQPQHF
>.|TRBV7-8
CASSFNWRNNEQFF
>.|TRBV5-4
CASSLSWEGPDTQYF
>many|TRBV5-4
CASSLDGGIYEQYF
>.|TRBV4-1
CASSPDSGGRGNEQFF
>.|TRBV5-1
CASSLWQGFEQFF
>many|TRBV5-5
CASSFSQGPYEQYF
>.|TRBV11-2
CASSLGYQGNTEAFF